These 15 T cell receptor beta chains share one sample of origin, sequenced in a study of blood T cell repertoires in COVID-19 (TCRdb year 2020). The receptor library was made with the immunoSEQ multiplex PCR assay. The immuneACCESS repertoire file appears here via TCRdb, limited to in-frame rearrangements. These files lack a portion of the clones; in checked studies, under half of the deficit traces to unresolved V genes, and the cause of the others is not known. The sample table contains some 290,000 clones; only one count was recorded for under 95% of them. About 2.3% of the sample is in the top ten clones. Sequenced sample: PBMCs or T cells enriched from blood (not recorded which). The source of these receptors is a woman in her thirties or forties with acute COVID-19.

The CDR3 DNA is TGTGCCAGCAGTTCGACAGGCTACAACTATGGCTACACCTTC. Amino acids: CASSSTGYNYGYTF. This chain connects TRBV6-2 or TRBV6-3 to TRBJ1-2, with TRBD1 as a possible D gene (6 bases). V was clipped by 4 bases and J by 2 bases, with 11 bases between them. This CDR3 spans 14 amino acids. Germline V gene lookup returns CDR1 MNHEY and CDR2 SVGEGT.

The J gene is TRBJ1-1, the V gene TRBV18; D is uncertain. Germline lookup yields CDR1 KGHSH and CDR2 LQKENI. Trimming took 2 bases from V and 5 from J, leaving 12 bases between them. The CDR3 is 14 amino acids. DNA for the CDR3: TGTGCCAGCTCACCAGCGGGGAAGGGTACTGAAGCTTTCTTT. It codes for CASSPAGKGTEAFF.

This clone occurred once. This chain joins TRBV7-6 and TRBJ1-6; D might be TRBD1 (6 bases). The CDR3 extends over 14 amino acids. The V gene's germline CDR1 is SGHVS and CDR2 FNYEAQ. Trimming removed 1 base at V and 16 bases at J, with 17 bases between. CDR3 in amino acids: CASSLEDLGAQLHF. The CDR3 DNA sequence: TGTGCCAGCAGCTTAGAGGATCTGGGGGCGCAACTCCACTTT.

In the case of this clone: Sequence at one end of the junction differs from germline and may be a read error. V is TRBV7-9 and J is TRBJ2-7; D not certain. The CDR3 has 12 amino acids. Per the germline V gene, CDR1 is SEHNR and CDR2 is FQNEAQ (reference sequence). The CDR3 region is CASSLVSSEQYF. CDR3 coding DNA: TGTGCCAGCAGCTTAGTATCCTCCGAGCAGTACTTC. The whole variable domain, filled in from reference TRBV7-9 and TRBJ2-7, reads DTGVSQNPRHKITKRGQNVTFRCDPISEHNRLYWYRQTLGQGPEFLTYFQNEAQLEKSRLLSDRFSAERPKGSFSTLEIQRTEQGDSAMYLCASSLVSSEQYFGPGTRLTVT.

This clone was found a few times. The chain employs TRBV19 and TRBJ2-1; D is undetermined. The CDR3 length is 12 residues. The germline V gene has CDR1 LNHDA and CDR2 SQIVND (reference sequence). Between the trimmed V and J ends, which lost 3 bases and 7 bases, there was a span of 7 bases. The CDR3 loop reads CASSIGWNEQFF. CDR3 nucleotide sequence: TGTGCCAGTAGTATCGGTTGGAATGAGCAGTTCTTC.

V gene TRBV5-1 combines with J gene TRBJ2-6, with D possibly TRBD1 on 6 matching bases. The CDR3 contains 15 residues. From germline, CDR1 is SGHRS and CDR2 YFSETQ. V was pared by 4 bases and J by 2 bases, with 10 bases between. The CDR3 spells CASSHNRAGANVLTF. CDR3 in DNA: TGCGCCAGCAGCCATAACAGGGCTGGGGCCAACGTCCTGACTTTC.

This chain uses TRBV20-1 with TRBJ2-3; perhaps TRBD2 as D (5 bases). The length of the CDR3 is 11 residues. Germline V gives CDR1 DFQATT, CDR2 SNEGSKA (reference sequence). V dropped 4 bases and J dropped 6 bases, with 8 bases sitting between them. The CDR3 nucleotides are TGCAGTGCTAAAACTAGTGATACGCAGTATTTT. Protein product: CSAKTSDTQYF.

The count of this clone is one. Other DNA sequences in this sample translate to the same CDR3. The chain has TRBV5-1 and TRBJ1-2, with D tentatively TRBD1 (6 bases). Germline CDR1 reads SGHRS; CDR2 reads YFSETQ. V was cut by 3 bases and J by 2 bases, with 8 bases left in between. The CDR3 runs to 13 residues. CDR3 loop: CASSSQGNYGYTF. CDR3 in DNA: TGCGCCAGCAGCTCGCAGGGGAACTATGGCTACACCTTC.

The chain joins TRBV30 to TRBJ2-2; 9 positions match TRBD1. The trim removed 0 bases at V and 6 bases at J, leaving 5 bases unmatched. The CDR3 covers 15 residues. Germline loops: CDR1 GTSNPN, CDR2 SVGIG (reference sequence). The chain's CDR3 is CAWSVSTGGPGELFF. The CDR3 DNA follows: TGTGCCTGGAGTGTATCGACAGGGGGTCCCGGGGAGCTGTTTTTT.

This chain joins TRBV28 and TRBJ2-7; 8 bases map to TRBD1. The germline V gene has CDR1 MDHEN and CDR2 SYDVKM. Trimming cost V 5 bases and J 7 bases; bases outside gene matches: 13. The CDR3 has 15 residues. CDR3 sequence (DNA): TGTGCCAGCAGTCAATTGACAGGGGTCATTAGGGAGCAGTACTTC. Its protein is CASSQLTGVIREQYF. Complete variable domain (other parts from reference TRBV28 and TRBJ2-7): DVKVTQSSRYLVKRTGEKVFLECVQDMDHENMFWYRQDPGLGLRLIYFSYDVKMKEKGDIPEGYSVSREKKERFSLILESASTNQTSMYLCASSQLTGVIREQYFGPGTRLTVT.

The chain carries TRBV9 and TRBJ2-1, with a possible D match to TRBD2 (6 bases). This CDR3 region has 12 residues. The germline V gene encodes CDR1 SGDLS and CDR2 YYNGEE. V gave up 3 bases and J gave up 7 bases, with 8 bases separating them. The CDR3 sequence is CASSGGLNEQFF. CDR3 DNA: TGTGCCAGCAGCGGGGGACTTAATGAGCAGTTCTTC.

CDR3 DNA sequence: TGTGCCAGTAGTATAGTAGGACAGGGGATCCAAGAGACCCAGTACTTC. Its protein product is CASSIVGQGIQETQYF. V gene TRBV19 combines with J gene TRBJ2-5, with 9 nucleotides matching TRBD1. V lost 1 base to trimming and J lost 1 base; unmatched junction nucleotides: 4. There are 16 residues in the CDR3. Germline V gene lookup returns CDR1 LNHDA and CDR2 SQIVND (reference sequence).

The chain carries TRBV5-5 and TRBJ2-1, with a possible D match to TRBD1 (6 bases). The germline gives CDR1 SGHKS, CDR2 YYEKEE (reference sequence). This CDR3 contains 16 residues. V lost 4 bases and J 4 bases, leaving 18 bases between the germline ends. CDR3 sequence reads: CASSLRTGPRYNEQFF. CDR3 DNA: TGTGCCAGCAGCCTAAGAACAGGGCCCCGGTACAATGAGCAGTTCTTC.

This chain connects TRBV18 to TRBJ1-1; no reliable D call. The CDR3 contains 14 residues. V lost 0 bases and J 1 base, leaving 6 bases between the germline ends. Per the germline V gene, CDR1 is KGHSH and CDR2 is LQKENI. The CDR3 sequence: CASSPPSRNTEAFF. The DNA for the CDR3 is TGTGCCAGCTCACCACCTAGCAGGAACACTGAAGCTTTCTTT.

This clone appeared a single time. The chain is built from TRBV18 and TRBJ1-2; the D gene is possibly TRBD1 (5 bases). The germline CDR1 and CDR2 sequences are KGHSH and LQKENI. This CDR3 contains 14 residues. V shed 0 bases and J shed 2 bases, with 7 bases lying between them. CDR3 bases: TGTGCCAGCTCACCACCGTCAGGGAACTATGGCTACACCTTC. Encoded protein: CASSPPSGNYGYTF.